This TCR beta chain stems from a study of T cells of healthy individuals. This clonotype was seen at least ten times. TCRdb called the 5' RACE reads again in MiXCR, with one record for every CDR3 protein. Found here are 95,000 to 100,000 distinct CDR3 sequences, under 20% of them singletons; the top ten hold approximately 5.7%. V lost 4 bases to trimming and J lost 6 bases, with 9 bases between them. There are 13 residues in the CDR3. The TCR sequence derives from a human donor in good health. The rearrangement links TRBV23-1 to TRBJ2-2; D perhaps matches TRBD1 (6 bases). TRBV23-1 is marked as an open reading frame, function uncertain. The CDR3 region has the DNA TGCGCCAGCAGTCGTAGGGGGTCCGGGGAGCTGTTTTTT. As protein: CASSRRGSGELFF.